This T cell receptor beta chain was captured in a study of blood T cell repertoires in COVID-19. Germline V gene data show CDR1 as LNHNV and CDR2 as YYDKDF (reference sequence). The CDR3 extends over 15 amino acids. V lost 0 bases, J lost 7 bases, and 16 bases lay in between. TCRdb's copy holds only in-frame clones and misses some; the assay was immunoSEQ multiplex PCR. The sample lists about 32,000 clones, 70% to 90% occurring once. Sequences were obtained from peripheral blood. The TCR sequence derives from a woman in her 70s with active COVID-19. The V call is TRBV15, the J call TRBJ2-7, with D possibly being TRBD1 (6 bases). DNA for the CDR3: TGTGCCACCAGCAGAGATGGGGGCGTGACGGGAGAGCAGTACTTC. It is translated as CATSRDGGVTGEQYF.